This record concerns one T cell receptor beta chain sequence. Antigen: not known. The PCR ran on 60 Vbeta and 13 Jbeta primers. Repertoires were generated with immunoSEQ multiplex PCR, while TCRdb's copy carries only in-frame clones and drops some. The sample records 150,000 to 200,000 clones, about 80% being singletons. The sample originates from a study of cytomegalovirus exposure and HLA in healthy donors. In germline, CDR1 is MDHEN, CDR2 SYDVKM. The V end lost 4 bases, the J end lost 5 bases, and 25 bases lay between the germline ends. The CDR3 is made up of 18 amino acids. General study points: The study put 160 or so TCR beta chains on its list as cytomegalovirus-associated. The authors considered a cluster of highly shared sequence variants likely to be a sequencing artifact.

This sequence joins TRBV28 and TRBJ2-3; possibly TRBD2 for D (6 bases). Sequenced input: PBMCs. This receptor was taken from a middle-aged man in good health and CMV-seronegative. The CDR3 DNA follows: TGTGCCAGCAGTTCAGTGGGGGGAGTTGGACACCCCAAAGATACGCAGTATTTT. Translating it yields CASSSVGGVGHPKDTQYF.